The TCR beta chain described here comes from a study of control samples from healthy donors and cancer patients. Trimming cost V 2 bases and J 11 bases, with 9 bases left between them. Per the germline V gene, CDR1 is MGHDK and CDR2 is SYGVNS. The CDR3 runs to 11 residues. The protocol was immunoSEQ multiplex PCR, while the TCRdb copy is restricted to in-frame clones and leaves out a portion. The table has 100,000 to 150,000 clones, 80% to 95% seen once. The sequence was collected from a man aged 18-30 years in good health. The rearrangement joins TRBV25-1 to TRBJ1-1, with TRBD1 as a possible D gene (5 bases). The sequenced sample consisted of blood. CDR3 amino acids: CASSERDVAFF. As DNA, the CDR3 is TGTGCCAGCAGTGAACGGGACGTGGCTTTCTTT.